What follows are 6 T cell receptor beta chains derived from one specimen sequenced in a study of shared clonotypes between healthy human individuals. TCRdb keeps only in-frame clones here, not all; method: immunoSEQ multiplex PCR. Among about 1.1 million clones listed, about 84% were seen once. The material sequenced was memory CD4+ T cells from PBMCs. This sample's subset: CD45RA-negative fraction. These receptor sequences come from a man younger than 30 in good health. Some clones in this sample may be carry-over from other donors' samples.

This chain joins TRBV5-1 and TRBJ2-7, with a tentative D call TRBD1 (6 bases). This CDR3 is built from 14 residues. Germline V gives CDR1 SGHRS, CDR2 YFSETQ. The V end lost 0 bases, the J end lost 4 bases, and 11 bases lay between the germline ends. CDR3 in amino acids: CASSLGTAGYEQYF. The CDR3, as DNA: TGCGCCAGCAGCTTGGGGACAGCCGGTTACGAGCAGTACTTC.

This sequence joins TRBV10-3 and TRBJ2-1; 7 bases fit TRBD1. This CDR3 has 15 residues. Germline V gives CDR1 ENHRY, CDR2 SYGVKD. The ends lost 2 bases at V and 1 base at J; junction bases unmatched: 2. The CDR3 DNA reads TGTGCCATCAGTGAGGGGGGACAGTCCTACAATGAGCAGTTCTTC. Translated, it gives CAISEGGQSYNEQFF.

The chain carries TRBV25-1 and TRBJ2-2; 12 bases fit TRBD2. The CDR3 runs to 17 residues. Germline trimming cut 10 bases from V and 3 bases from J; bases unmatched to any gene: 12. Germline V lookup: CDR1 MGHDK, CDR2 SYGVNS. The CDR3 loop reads CATSQASGRADTGELFF. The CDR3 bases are TGTGCCACCTCCCAGGCTAGCGGGAGGGCGGACACCGGGGAGCTGTTTTTT.

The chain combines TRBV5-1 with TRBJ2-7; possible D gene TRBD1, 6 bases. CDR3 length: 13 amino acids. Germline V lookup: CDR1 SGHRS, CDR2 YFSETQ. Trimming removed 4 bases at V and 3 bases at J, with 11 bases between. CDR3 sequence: CASSPAGVYEQYF. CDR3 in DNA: TGCGCCAGCAGCCCCGCAGGGGTCTACGAGCAGTACTTC.

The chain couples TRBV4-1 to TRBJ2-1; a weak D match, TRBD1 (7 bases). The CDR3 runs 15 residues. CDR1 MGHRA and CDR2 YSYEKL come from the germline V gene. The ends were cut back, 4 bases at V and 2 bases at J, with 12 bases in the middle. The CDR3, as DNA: TGCGCCAGCAGCCTCGGGGGACAGCCCTACAATGAGCAGTTCTTC. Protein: CASSLGGQPYNEQFF.

CDR3 amino acids: CASSPQRYGYTF. CDR3 bases: TGTGCCAGCAGTCCTCAACGCTATGGCTACACCTTC. The chain uses TRBV28 and TRBJ1-2; D is unclear. V was clipped by 5 bases and J by 4 bases, with 8 bases between them. The V gene's germline CDR1 is MDHEN and CDR2 SYDVKM. CDR3 length equals 12 residues.